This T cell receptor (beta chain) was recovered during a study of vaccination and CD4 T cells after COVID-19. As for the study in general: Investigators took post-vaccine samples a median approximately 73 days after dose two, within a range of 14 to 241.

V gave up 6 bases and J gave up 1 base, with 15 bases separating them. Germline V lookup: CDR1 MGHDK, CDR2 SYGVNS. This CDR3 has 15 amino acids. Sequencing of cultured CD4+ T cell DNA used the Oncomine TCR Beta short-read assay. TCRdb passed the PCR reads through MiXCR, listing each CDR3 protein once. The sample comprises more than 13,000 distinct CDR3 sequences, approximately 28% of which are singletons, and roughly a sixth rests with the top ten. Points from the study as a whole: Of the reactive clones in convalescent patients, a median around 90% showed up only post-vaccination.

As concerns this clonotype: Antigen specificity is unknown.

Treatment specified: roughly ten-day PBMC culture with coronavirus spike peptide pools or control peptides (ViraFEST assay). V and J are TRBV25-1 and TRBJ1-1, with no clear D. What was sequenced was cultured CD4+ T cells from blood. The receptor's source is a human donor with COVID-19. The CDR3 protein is CASRDRLTRNTEAFF. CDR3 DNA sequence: TGTGCCAGCAGAGACCGCCTCACAAGGAACACTGAAGCTTTCTTT.